This T cell receptor beta chain was identified during a study of beta chain features in type 1 diabetes. Study-wide results and limits: TCRB CDR3s were moderately but significantly shorter in Type 1 diabetes patients in all four CD4+ subsets.

The sequenced template was cDNA made from the entire isolated RNA. Libraries were prepared by immunoSEQ multiplex PCR; TCRdb keeps only in-frame clonotypes and omits some of them. The data hold about 650,000 clones, with around 11% observed a single time. CDR3 length: 12 residues. Per germline, CDR1 ENHRY and CDR2 SYGVKD. Trimming cost V 11 bases and J 1 base, with 11 bases left between them. This clone showed up just a few times. Its target is unknown. Input material: naive CD4+ T cells from blood. This TCR derives from a man under 40 with type 1 diabetes. The V gene is TRBV10-3, the J gene TRBJ1-1; D is ambiguous. The CDR3 reads CASTAENTEAFF. CDR3 in DNA: TGTGCCTCGACCGCGGAGAACACTGAAGCTTTCTTT.